This TCR beta chain was recovered during a study of T-cell reconstitution after alpha-beta-depleted transplantation in children. Findings and caveats of the study: By one year post-transplant, T-cell counts and diversity largely arose from T cells that were newly produced. The origin of alpha-beta T cells about two months after transplant was reportedly several hundred expanded graft clones. After transplant, high TCRbeta diversity at day 60 in some patients arose from surviving recipient T cells and thymic progenitors.

This CDR3 is 15 amino acids long. Between the trimmed V and J ends, which lost 2 bases and 4 bases, there was a span of 13 bases. Germline values: CDR1 LGHDT, CDR2 YNNKEL (reference sequence). Preparation of the TCRbeta library used unique molecular identifiers. Each CDR3 protein is one row after TCRdb ran MiXCR on the PCR reads. The sample has 800,000 to 1,000,000 distinct CDR3 sequences, 25% to 35% seen once. This clonotype was seen more than once but under ten times. Its antigen is unknown. This TCR came from a boy in the first two years of life who had a stem cell transplant for SCID, so the T cells may come from the graft donor. Here the sequenced sample was PBMCs, mostly from graft donor cells, taken 360 days after TCRalphabeta/CD19-depleted stem cell transplant. This chain connects TRBV3-1 to TRBJ2-3, with TRBD2 as a possible D gene (7 bases). CDR3 residues: CASSQRGRGADTQYF. The CDR3 DNA follows: TGTGCCAGCAGCCAACGGGGGAGGGGGGCAGATACGCAGTATTTT.